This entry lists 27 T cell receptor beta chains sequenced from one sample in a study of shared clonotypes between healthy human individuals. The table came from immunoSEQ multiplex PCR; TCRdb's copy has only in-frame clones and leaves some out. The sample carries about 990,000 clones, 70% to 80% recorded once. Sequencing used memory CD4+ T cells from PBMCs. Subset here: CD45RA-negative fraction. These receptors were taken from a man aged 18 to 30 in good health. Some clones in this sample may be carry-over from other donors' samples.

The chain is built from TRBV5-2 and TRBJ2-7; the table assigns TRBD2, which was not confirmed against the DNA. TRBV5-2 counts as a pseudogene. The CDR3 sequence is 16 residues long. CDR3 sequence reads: CASSLVPGRSSYEQYF. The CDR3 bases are TGTGCCAGCAGCTTAGTACCCGGGAGAAGCTCCTACGAGCAGTACTTC.

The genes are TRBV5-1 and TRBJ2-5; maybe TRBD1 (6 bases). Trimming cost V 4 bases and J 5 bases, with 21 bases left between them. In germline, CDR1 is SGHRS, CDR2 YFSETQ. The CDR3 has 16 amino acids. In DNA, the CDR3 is TGCGCCAGCAGCAAGAAGGACAGTAGCTTCCCGGAGACCCAGTACTTC. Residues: CASSKKDSSFPETQYF.

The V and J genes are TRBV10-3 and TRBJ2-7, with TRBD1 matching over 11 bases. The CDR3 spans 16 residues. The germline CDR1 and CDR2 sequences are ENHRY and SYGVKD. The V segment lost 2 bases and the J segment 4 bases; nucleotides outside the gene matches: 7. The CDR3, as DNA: TGTGCCATCAGTGAGGCTCGGGGACAGGGGGTTTACGAGCAGTACTTC. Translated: CAISEARGQGVYEQYF.

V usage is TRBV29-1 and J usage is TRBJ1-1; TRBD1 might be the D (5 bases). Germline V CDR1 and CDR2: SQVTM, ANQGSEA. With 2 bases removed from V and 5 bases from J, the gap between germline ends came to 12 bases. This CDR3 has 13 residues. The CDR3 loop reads CSVESLRGTEAFF. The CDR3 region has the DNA TGCAGCGTTGAAAGCCTCCGGGGGACTGAAGCTTTCTTT.

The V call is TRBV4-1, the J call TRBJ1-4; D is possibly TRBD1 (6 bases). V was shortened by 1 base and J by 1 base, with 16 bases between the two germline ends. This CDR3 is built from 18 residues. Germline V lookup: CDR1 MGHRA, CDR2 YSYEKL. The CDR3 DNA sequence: TGCGCCAGCAGCCAAGCTTCTTCCAGGGGAGTAACTAATGAAAAACTGTTTTTT. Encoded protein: CASSQASSRGVTNEKLFF.

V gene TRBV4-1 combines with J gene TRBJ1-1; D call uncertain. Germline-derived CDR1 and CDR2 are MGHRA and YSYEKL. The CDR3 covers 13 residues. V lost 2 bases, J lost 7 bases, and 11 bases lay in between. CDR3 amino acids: CASSQRPDDEAFF. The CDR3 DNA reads TGCGCCAGCAGCCAACGTCCAGATGATGAAGCTTTCTTT.

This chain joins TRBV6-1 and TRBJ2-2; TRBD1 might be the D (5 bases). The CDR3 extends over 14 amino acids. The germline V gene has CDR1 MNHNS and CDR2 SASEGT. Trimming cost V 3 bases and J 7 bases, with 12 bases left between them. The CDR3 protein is CASSERARDGELFF. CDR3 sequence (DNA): TGTGCCAGCAGTGAGAGAGCCAGGGACGGGGAGCTGTTTTTT.

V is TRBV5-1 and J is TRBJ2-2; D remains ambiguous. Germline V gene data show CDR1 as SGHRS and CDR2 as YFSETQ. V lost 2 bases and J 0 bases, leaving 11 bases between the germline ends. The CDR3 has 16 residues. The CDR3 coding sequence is TGCGCCAGCAGCTTACTGGGGATCGCGAACACCGGGGAGCTGTTTTTT. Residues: CASSLLGIANTGELFF.

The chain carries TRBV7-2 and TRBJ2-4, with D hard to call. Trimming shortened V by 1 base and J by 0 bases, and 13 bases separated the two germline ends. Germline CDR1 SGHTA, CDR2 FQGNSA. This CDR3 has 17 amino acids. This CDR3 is CASSLEYPGSAKNIQYF. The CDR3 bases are TGTGCCAGCAGCTTAGAATATCCAGGTTCAGCCAAAAACATTCAGTACTTC.

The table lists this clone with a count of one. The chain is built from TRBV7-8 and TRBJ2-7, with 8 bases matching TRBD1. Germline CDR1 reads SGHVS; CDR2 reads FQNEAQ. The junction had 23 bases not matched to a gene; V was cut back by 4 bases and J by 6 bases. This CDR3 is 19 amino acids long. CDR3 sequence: CASSSQKTIGPGGASEQYF. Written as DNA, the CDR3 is TGTGCCAGCAGCTCACAAAAGACAATAGGTCCAGGGGGCGCGTCCGAGCAGTACTTC.

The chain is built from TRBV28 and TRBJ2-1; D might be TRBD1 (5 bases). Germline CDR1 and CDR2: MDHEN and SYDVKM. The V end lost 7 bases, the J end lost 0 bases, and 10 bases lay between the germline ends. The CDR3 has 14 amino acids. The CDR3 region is CASTRQISYNEQFF. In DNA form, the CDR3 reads TGTGCCAGCACGAGACAGATCTCCTACAATGAGCAGTTCTTC. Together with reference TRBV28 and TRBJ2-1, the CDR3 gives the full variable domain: DVKVTQSSRYLVKRTGEKVFLECVQDMDHENMFWYRQDPGLGLRLIYFSYDVKMKEKGDIPEGYSVSREKKERFSLILESASTNQTSMYLCASTRQISYNEQFFGPGTRLTVL.

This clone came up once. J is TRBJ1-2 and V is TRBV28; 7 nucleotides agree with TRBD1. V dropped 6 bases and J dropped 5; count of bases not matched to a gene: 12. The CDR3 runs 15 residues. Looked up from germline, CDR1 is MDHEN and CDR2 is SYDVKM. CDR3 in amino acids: CASSSIGTVSYGYTF. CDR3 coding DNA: TGTGCCAGCAGCTCTATAGGGACAGTCAGTTATGGCTACACCTTC.

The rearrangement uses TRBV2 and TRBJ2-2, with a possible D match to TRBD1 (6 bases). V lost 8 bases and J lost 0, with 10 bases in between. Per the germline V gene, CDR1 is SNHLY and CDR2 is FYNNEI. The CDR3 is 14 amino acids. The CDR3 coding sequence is TGTGCCAGCGGGGGCAGGGCGAACACCGGGGAGCTGTTTTTT. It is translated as CASGGRANTGELFF.

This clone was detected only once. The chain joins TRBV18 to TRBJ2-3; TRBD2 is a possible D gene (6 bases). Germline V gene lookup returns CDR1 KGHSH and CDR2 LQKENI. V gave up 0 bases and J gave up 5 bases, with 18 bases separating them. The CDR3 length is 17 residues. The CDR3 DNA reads TGTGCCAGCTCACCACCAATTTTTACTAGCCTAAGAGATACGCAGTATTTT. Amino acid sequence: CASSPPIFTSLRDTQYF.

The CDR3 sequence: CASSLSKRGGPQYF. CDR3 coding DNA: TGTGCCAGCAGCTTATCAAAGCGGGGCGGGCCGCAGTATTTT. This chain joins TRBV11-3 and TRBJ2-3; TRBD2 matches at 7 bases. Per germline, CDR1 SGHNT and CDR2 YENEEA. The V gene end was trimmed by 2 bases and the J gene end by 10 bases; junction bases not matched to a gene: 9. The CDR3 is made up of 14 amino acids.

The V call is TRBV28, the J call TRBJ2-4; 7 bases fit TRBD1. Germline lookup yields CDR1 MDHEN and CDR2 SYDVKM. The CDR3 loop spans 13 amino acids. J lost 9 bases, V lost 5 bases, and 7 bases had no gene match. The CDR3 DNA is TGTGCCAGCAGTCCGACAGGGTTTCGCATTCAGTACTTC. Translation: CASSPTGFRIQYF. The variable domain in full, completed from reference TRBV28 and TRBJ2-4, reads DVKVTQSSRYLVKRTGEKVFLECVQDMDHENMFWYRQDPGLGLRLIYFSYDVKMKEKGDIPEGYSVSREKKERFSLILESASTNQTSMYLCASSPTGFRIQYFGAGTRLSVL.

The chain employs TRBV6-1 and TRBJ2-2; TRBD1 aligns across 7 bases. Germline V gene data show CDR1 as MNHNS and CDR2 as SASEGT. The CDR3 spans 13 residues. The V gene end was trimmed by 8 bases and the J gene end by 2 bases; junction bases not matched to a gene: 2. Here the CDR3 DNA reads TGTGCCAGCTACAGGGGAAACACCGGGGAGCTGTTTTTT. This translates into CASYRGNTGELFF.

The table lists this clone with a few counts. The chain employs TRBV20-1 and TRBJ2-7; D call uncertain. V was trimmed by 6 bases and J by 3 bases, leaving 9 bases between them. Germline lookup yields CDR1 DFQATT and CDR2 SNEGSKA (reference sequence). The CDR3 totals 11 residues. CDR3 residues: CSAPDYYEQYF. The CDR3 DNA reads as TGCAGTGCGCCAGATTACTACGAGCAGTACTTC.

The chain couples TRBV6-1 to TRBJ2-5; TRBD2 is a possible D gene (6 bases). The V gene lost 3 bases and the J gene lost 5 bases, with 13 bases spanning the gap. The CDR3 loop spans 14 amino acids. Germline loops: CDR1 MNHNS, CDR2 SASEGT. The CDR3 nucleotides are TGTGCCAGCAGTGATCTATTGGGGAGGGAGACCCAGTACTTC. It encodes CASSDLLGRETQYF.

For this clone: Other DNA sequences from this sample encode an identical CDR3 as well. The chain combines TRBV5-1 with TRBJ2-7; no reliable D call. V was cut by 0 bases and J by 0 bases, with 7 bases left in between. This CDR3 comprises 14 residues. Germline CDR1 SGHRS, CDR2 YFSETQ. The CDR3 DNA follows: TGCGCCAGCAGCTTGGGCAGCAGCTCCTACGAGCAGTACTTC. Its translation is CASSLGSSSYEQYF.

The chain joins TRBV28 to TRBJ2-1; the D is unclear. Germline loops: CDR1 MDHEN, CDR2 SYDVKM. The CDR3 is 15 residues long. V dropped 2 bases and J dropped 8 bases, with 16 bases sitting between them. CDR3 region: CASSLPLTSSDEQFF. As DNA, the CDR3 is TGTGCCAGCAGTTTACCGCTTACCAGCTCGGATGAGCAGTTCTTC.

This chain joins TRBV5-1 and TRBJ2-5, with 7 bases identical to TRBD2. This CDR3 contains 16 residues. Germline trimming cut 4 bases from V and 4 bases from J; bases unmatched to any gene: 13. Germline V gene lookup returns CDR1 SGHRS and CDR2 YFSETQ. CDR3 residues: CASSPEGQGGGETQYF. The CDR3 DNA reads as TGCGCCAGCAGCCCCGAGGGCCAGGGCGGGGGAGAGACCCAGTACTTC.

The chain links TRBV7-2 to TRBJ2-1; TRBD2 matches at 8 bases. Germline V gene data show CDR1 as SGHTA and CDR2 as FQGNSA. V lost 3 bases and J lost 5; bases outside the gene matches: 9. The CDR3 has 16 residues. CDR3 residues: CASSLDGGRSDNEQFF. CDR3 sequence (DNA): TGTGCCAGCAGCTTGGACGGCGGGAGGTCAGACAATGAGCAGTTCTTC. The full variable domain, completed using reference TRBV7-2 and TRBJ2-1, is GAGVSQSPSNKVTEKGKDVELRCDPISGHTALYWYRQSLGQGLEFLIYFQGNSAPDKSGLPSDRFSAERTGGSVSTLTIQRTQQEDSAVYLCASSLDGGRSDNEQFFGPGTRLTVL.

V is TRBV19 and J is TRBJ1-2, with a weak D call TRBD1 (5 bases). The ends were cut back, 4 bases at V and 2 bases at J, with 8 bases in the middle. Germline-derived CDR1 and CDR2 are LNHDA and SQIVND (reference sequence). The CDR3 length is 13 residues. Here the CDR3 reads CASSRQQNYGYTF. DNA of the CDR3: TGTGCCAGTAGTAGACAGCAGAACTATGGCTACACCTTC.

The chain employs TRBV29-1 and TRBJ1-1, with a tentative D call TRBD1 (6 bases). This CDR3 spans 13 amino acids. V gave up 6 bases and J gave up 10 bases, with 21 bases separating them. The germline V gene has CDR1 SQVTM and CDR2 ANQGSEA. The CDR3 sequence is CSVPREGGVTAFF. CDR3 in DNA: TGCAGCGTCCCCAGGGAAGGGGGGGTGACAGCTTTCTTT.

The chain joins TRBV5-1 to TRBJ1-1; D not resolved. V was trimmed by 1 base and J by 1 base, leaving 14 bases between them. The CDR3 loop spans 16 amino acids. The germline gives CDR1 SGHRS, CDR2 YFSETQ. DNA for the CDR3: TGCGCCAGCAGCTTGAATTCGGGAGTCGGGAACACTGAAGCTTTCTTT. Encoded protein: CASSLNSGVGNTEAFF.

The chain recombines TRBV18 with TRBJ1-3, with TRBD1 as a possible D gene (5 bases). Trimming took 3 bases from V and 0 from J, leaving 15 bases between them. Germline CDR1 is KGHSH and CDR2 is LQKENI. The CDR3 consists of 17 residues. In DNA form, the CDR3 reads TGTGCCAGCTCACCCGTGACAGCGAGTTTCTCTGGAAACACCATATATTTT. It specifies CASSPVTASFSGNTIYF.